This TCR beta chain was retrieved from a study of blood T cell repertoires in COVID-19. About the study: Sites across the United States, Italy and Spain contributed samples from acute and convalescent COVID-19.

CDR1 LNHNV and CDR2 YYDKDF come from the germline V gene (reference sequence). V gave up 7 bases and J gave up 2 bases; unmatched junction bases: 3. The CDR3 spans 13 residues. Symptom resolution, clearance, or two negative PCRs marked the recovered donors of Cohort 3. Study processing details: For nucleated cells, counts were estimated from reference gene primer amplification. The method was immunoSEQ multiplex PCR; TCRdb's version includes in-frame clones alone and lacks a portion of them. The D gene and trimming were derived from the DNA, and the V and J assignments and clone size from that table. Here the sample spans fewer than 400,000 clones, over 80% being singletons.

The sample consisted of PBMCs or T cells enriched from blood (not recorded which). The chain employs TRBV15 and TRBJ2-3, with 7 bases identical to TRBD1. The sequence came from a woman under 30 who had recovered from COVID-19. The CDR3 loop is CATTGTDTDTQYF. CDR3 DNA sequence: TGTGCCACCACCGGGACAGACACAGATACGCAGTATTTT.